This is a list of T cell receptor beta chains from one sample in a study of cytomegalovirus exposure and HLA in healthy donors. Assay used: immunoSEQ multiplex PCR; TCRdb lists only in-frame clones, some missing. This sample has approximately 190,000 clones, with 65% to 90% found just once. The specimen sequenced was PBMCs. All receptors derive from a man aged 35 to 55 in good health and CMV-seropositive. CDR3s include the opening cysteine and the closing phenylalanine or tryptophan. Fields, in order: clone size, V gene, J gene, D gene, CDR3 DNA, CDR3 protein. The D gene is left open where the match is weak. The size of a clone is reported for some rows only, either as once, few or many, or as a class for expanded clones.

clone_size: few
v_call: TRBV25-1
j_call: TRBJ2-1
d_call: TRBD1
cdr3_nt: TGTGCCAGCAGTGGACCAGGGGGCGCAGACTACAATGAGCAGTTCTTC
cdr3_aa: CASSGPGGADYNEQFF

clone_size: NA
v_call: TRBV6-5
j_call: TRBJ2-3
d_call: TRBD2
cdr3_nt: TGTGCCAGCAGTTACTCGGCGGGGGGACGCACAGATACGCAGTATTTT
cdr3_aa: CASSYSAGGRTDTQYF

clone_size: NA
v_call: TRBV6-8
j_call: TRBJ2-3
d_call: TRBD2
cdr3_nt: TGTGCCAGCAGTGACATGCTAGCGGGGGGGCGACGGACAGATACGCAGTATTTT
cdr3_aa: CASSDMLAGGRRTDTQYF

clone_size: NA
v_call: TRBV28
j_call: TRBJ2-3
d_call: TRBD2
cdr3_nt: TGTGCCAGCAGTTTCTTGGGGGGGAGCACAGATACGCAGTATTTT
cdr3_aa: CASSFLGGSTDTQYF

clone_size: NA
v_call: TRBV27
j_call: TRBJ1-1
d_call: NA
cdr3_nt: TGTGCCAGCAGTCGGCAGGGAGGTTTCGCTGAAGCTTTCTTT
cdr3_aa: CASSRQGGFAEAFF

clone_size: NA
v_call: TRBV27
j_call: TRBJ2-3
d_call: NA
cdr3_nt: TGTGCCAGCAGTTTTCTAGATACGCAGTATTTT
cdr3_aa: CASSFLDTQYF

clone_size: NA
v_call: TRBV6-1
j_call: TRBJ2-7
d_call: NA
cdr3_nt: TGTGCCAGCAGTGAAGCTAACAGACCCTACGAGCAGTACTTC
cdr3_aa: CASSEANRPYEQYF

clone_size: NA
v_call: TRBV6-5
j_call: TRBJ2-3
d_call: TRBD2
cdr3_nt: TGTGCCAGCAGTCTTAGCGGGGTAAGGACAGATACGCAGTATTTT
cdr3_aa: CASSLSGVRTDTQYF

clone_size: NA
v_call: TRBV19
j_call: TRBJ2-7
d_call: TRBD1
cdr3_nt: TGTGCCAGTAGTATAAACCCAGGGGGCATCGACGAGCAGTACTTC
cdr3_aa: CASSINPGGIDEQYF

clone_size: NA
v_call: TRBV7-9
j_call: TRBJ2-7
d_call: TRBD1
cdr3_nt: TGTGCCAGCAGCTTAGGGGGACAGGGGAAGGTTCGGAGCGACGAGCAGTACTTC
cdr3_aa: CASSLGGQGKVRSDEQYF

clone_size: NA
v_call: TRBV2
j_call: TRBJ2-1
d_call: TRBD2
cdr3_nt: TGTGCCAGCCAAGGACTAGCAGCAGAGCAGTTCTTC
cdr3_aa: CASQGLAAEQFF

clone_size: NA
v_call: TRBV6-5
j_call: TRBJ2-7
d_call: NA
cdr3_nt: TGTGCCAGCAGTTACGCGAGACGGGAGTACGAGCAGTACTTC
cdr3_aa: CASSYARREYEQYF

clone_size: NA
v_call: TRBV19
j_call: TRBJ2-3
d_call: NA
cdr3_nt: TGTGCCAGTAATCTGGGGGGACGGGATACGCAGTATTTT
cdr3_aa: CASNLGGRDTQYF

clone_size: NA
v_call: TRBV7-8
j_call: TRBJ2-7
d_call: NA
cdr3_nt: TGTGCCAGCAGCTTAACGACCGGAGGCAGGGAGCAGTACTTC
cdr3_aa: CASSLTTGGREQYF

clone_size: NA
v_call: TRBV20-1
j_call: TRBJ2-7
d_call: NA
cdr3_nt: TGCAGAGCGTCGGATTCTCACGAGCAGTACTTC
cdr3_aa: CRASDSHEQYF

clone_size: NA
v_call: TRBV9
j_call: TRBJ1-3
d_call: NA
cdr3_nt: TGTGCCAGCAGCGTACGTTATGGAAACACCATATATTTT
cdr3_aa: CASSVRYGNTIYF